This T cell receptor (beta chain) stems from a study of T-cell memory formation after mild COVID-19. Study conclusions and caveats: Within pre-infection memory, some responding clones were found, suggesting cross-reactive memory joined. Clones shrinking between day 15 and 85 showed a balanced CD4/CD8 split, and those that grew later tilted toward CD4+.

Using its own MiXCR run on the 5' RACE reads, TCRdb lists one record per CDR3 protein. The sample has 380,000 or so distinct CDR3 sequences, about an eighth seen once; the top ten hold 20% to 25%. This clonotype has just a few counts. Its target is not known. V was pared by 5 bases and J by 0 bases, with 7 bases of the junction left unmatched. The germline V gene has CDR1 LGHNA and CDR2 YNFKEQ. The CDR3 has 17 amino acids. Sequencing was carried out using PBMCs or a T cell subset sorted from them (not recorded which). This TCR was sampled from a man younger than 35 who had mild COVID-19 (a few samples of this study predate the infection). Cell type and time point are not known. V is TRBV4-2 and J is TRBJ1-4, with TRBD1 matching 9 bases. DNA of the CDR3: TGTGCCAGCAGCAAAGGACAGGGGCCTGCAACTAATGAAAAACTGTTTTTT. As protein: CASSKGQGPATNEKLFF.